This section outlines one TCR beta chain sequence together with its context. The sample belongs to a study of blood T cell repertoires in COVID-19. Study overall: Material from acute and convalescent COVID-19 was sourced from the United States, Italy and Spain. Nucleic acid was either cDNA or gDNA, and it came from T cells, B-cell-depleted T cells, or PBMCs.

CDR1 and CDR2 (germline): SGHRS, YFSETQ. This CDR3 contains 15 residues. The V gene lost 4 bases and the J gene lost 5 bases, with 13 bases spanning the gap. Authors' methods: Amplified reference gene primers provided the basis for estimating nucleated cell counts. Measured with immunoSEQ multiplex PCR; TCRdb has only the in-frame clones, and not every one. Clone size and V and J calls were adopted from that table, with D and trimming inferred from the DNA. The table has some 73,000 clones, over 75% seen once. The V and J genes are TRBV5-1 and TRBJ1-6, with unresolved D. What was sequenced was peripheral blood. This clonotype was sampled from a human donor in a cohort sampled during active COVID-19. The CDR3 bases are TGCGCCAGCAGCCCGGCGACCGGGAATAATTCACCCCTCCACTTT. Translation gives CASSPATGNNSPLHF.